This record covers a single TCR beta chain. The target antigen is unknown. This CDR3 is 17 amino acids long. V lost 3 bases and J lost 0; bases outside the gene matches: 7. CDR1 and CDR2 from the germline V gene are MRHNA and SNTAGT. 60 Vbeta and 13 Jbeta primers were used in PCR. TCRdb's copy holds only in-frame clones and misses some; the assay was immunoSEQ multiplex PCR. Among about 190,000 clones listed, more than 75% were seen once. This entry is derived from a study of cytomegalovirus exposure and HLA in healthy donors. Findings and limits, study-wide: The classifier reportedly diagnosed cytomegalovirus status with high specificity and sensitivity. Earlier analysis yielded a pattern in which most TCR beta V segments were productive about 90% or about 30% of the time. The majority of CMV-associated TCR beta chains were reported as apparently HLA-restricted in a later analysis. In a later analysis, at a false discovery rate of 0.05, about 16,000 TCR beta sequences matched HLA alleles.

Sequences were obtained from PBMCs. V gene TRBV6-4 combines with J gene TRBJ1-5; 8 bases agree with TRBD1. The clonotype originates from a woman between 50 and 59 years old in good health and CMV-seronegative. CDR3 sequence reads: CASSDQGAQFSNQPQHF. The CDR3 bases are TGTGCCAGCAGTGATCAGGGGGCCCAATTTAGCAATCAGCCCCAGCATTTT.